This TCR beta chain originates from a study of T cells in Graves' hyperthyroidism and ophthalmopathy. Note on this clonotype: Its antigen remains unknown.

Overall study results and limits: Ophthalmopathy onset followed model prediction by a median about 6.5 months.

Germline V gene sequence: CDR1 SNHLY, CDR2 FYNNEI. V lost 1 base and J lost 10, with 20 bases in between. This CDR3 contains 16 residues. RNA transcripts provided the source from which TCR beta CDR3 regions were amplified. During a first-round RT-PCR of the TCR CDR3, the HTBI primer set was used. Using its own MiXCR run on the multiplex PCR reads, TCRdb lists one record per CDR3 protein. Among fewer than 600,000 distinct CDR3 sequences listed, around 15% were seen once. The TCR sequence derives from a middle-aged woman with Graves' hyperthyroidism. Source material: blood. This chain joins TRBV2 and TRBJ2-1; D may be TRBD2 (6 bases). CDR3 sequence reads: CASSEGGNYVIIEQFF. The CDR3 nucleotides read TGTGCCAGCAGTGAAGGCGGGAACTACGTTATCATCGAGCAGTTCTTC.